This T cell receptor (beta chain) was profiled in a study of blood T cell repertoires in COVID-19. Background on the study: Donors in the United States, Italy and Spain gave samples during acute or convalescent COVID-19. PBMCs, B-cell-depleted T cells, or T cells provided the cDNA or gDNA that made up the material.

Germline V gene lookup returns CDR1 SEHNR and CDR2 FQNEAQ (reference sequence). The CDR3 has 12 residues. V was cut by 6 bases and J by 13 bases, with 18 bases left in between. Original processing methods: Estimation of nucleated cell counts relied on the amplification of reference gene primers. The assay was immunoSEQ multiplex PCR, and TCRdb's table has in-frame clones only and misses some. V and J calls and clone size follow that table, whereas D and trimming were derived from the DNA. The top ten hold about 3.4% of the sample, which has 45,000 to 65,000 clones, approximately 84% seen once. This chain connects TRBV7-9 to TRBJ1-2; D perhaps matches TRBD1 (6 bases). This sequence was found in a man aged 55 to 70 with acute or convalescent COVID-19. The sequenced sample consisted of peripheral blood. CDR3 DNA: TGTGCCAGCAGTTTTAGTGACAGGTCGGGCACCTTC. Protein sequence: CASSFSDRSGTF.